This TCR beta chain was profiled in a study of T cells in Graves' hyperthyroidism and ophthalmopathy. Study-level results: Also found in blood were most expanded thyroid clonotypes above 0.001.

The source material, RNA transcripts, was used to amplify TCR beta CDR3 regions. HTBI primers were used for first-round RT-PCR of the TCR CDR3. From the multiplex PCR reads, TCRdb called clonotypes with MiXCR, one entry per CDR3 protein. The sample yields some 300,000 distinct CDR3 sequences, around 20% seen once. For ophthalmopathy patients, the Clinical Activity Score was at least 3 and the NOSPECS grade at least 4; duration was under 3 months. A patient was excluded if there was uncontrolled infection, other autoimmune disease, pregnancy or lactation. Cells are PBMCs isolated from about 10 ml of fresh blood. Germline CDR1 reads SGHAT; CDR2 reads FQNNGV. CDR3 size: 13 residues. Trimming shortened V by 2 bases and J by 9 bases, and 14 bases separated the two germline ends. For this clonotype: Its antigen is unknown.

This chain joins TRBV11-2 and TRBJ2-7; D is unresolved. The specimen was blood. This TCR derives from a man aged 50-59 years with Graves' ophthalmopathy. In nucleotides, the CDR3 is TGTGCCAGCAGCTTAAACTCTCTAGTATGGCAGTACTTC. Its translation: CASSLNSLVWQYF. Variable domain in full (rest from reference TRBV11-2 and TRBJ2-7): EAGVAQSPRYKIIEKRQSVAFWCNPISGHATLYWYQQILGQGPKLLIQFQNNGVVDDSQLPKDRFSAERLKGVDSTLKIQPAKLEDSAVYLCASSLNSLVWQYFGPGTRLTVT.